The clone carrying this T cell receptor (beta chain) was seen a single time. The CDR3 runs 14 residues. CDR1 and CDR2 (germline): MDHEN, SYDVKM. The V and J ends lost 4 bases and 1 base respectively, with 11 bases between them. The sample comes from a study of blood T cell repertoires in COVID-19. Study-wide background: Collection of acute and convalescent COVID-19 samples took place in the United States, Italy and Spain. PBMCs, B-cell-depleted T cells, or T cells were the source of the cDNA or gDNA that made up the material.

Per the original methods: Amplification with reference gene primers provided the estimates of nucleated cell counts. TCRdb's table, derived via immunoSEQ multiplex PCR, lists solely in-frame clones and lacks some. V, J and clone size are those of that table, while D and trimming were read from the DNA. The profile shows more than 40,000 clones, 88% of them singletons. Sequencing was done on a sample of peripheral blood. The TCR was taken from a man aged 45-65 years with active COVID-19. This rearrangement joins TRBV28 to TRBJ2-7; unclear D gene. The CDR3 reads CASSSNFASYEQYF. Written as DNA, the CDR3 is TGTGCCAGCAGTTCTAATTTTGCATCCTACGAGCAGTACTTC.